Following are 23 T cell receptor beta chains from one sample sequenced in a study of cytomegalovirus exposure and HLA in healthy donors. The PCR had 60 Vbeta and 13 Jbeta primers. Sequencing was performed with immunoSEQ multiplex PCR; in TCRdb, only in-frame clones are kept and a portion is missing. Here the sample spans 95,000 to 150,000 clones, 65% to 80% being singletons. The sequencing sample was made of PBMCs. The receptor source for this set is a man between 18 and 29 years old in good health and CMV-seropositive.

This clone showed up just once. The chain uses TRBV19 and TRBJ1-5; the D is unclear. The CDR3 extends over 14 amino acids. The germline CDR1 and CDR2 sequences are LNHDA and SQIVND (reference sequence). The V end was cut by 4 bases, the J end by 5 bases, with 12 bases between. The CDR3 region is CASSNHRIDQPQHF. CDR3 nucleotides: TGTGCCAGTAGTAACCACAGAATCGATCAGCCCCAGCATTTT. Full variable domain (outside the CDR3, taken from reference TRBV19 and TRBJ1-5): DGGITQSPKYLFRKEGQNVTLSCEQNLNHDAMYWYRQDPGQGLRLIYYSQIVNDFQKGDIAEGYSVSREKKESFPLTVTSAQKNPTAFYLCASSNHRIDQPQHFGDGTRLSIL.

This clone was detected a few times. The genes are TRBV5-6 and TRBJ2-3; D remains ambiguous. Trimming cost V 5 bases and J 2 bases, with 12 bases left between them. CDR3 size: 14 residues. Germline V lookup: CDR1 SGHDT, CDR2 YYEEEE. The CDR3 protein is CASRPSIDTDTQYF. DNA for the CDR3: TGTGCCAGCAGGCCTAGTATTGACACAGATACGCAGTATTTT.

The V call is TRBV30, the J call TRBJ1-6; TRBD1 might be the D (6 bases). V gave up 4 bases and J gave up 10 bases, with 14 bases separating them. The CDR3 spans 13 residues. Germline loops: CDR1 GTSNPN, CDR2 SVGIG (reference sequence). CDR3 loop: CAWTPQGISPLHF. CDR3 nucleotides: TGTGCCTGGACCCCCCAGGGGATCTCACCCCTCCACTTT. Full variable domain (rest looked up from reference TRBV30 and TRBJ1-6): SQTIHQWPATLVQPVGSPLSLECTVEGTSNPNLYWYRQAAGRGLQLLFYSVGIGQISSEVPQNLSASRPQDRQFILSSKKLLLSDSGFYLCAWTPQGISPLHFGNGTRLTVT.

This clone was counted only a few times. The junction and the germline gene differ at one end; a read error may be behind it. The gene calls are TRBV5-1 and TRBJ2-6, with D possibly matching TRBD2 (6 bases). This CDR3 has 18 residues. Germline V lookup: CDR1 SGHRS, CDR2 YFSETQ. The CDR3 region is CASSYGREAFSGANGLTF. CDR3 nucleotides: TGCGCCAGCAGCTACGGCAGGGAGGCCTTCTCTGGGGCCAACGGCCTGACTTTC.

V and J are TRBV2 and TRBJ1-2, with D tentatively TRBD1 (6 bases). Per the germline V gene, CDR1 is SNHLY and CDR2 is FYNNEI. The CDR3 runs 13 residues. Trimming pared 5 bases from V and 5 bases from J, leaving 12 bases between. The CDR3 is CASSTSGTYGYTF. The CDR3 coding sequence is TGTGCCAGCAGTACCTCCGGGACATATGGCTACACCTTC.

The chain links TRBV5-6 to TRBJ2-1; D is perhaps TRBD2 (6 bases). CDR1 is SGHDT and CDR2 is YYEEEE in the germline V gene. The CDR3 runs 14 residues. Trimming removed 0 bases at V and 5 bases at J, with 9 bases between. The DNA for the CDR3 is TGTGCCAGCAGCTTGGGGGGGGACGACAATGAGCAGTTCTTC. It codes for CASSLGGDDNEQFF. Based on the CDR3 plus reference TRBV5-6 and TRBJ2-1, the full variable domain is DAGVTQSPTHLIKTRGQQVTLRCSPKSGHDTVSWYQQALGQGPQFIFQYYEEEERQRGNFPDRFSGHQFPNYSSELNVNALLLGDSALYLCASSLGGDDNEQFFGPGTRLTVL.

The chain has TRBV11-1 and TRBJ1-2; 9 bases align to TRBD1. This CDR3 contains 16 residues. The germline CDR1 and CDR2 sequences are SGHAT and FQDESV (reference sequence). The J segment lost 6 bases and the V segment lost 6 bases, leaving 14 bases of the junction unmatched. The CDR3 nucleotides are TGTGCCAGCAGTCAAGGGACGACAGGGGGTACGAATGGCTACACCTTC. Translated: CASSQGTTGGTNGYTF.

The CDR3 bases are TGTGCCAGCAGCCAAGCCGGGATGGGAGGCTACACCTTC. Translating it yields CASSQAGMGGYTF. This chain connects TRBV14 to TRBJ1-2; no definite D call. Per germline, CDR1 SGHDN and CDR2 FVKESK. V was trimmed by 1 base and J by 8 bases, leaving 11 bases between them. This CDR3 comprises 13 residues. Combining the CDR3 with reference TRBV14 and TRBJ1-2 gives the whole variable domain EAGVTQFPSHSVIEKGQTVTLRCDPISGHDNLYWYRRVMGKEIKFLLHFVKESKQDESGMPNNRFLAERTGGTYSTLKVQPAELEDSGVYFCASSQAGMGGYTFGSGTRLTVV.

The rearrangement joins TRBV6-6 to TRBJ1-2; D remains unclear. In germline, CDR1 is MNHNY, CDR2 SVGAGI (reference sequence). Trimming took off 2 bases at V and 1 base at J, with 11 bases between the two ends. This CDR3 has 15 amino acids. The CDR3: CASSYDEGSNYGYTF. The DNA for the CDR3 is TGTGCCAGCAGTTACGATGAAGGGAGTAACTATGGCTACACCTTC.

The gene calls are TRBV29-1 and TRBJ2-7, with TRBD1 matching over 8 bases. This CDR3 comprises 16 residues. Germline lookup yields CDR1 SQVTM and CDR2 ANQGSEA. With 6 bases clipped from V and 3 bases from J, the junction kept 16 bases outside the gene matches. The CDR3 here is CSVRRLGQGADYEQYF. CDR3 in DNA: TGCAGCGTAAGAAGGTTAGGACAGGGTGCTGACTACGAGCAGTACTTC.

The chain links TRBV5-1 to TRBJ2-3, with D possibly matching TRBD2 (6 bases). This CDR3 has 17 residues. The V gene's germline CDR1 is SGHRS and CDR2 YFSETQ. The V end lost 0 bases, the J end lost 0 bases, and 14 bases lay between the germline ends. The CDR3 protein is CASSLERWAGSTDTQYF. The CDR3 region has the DNA TGCGCCAGCAGCTTGGAAAGATGGGCGGGGAGCACAGATACGCAGTATTTT. Combining the CDR3 with reference TRBV5-1 and TRBJ2-3 gives the whole variable domain KAGVTQTPRYLIKTRGQQVTLSCSPISGHRSVSWYQQTPGQGLQFLFEYFSETQRNKGNFPGRFSGRQFSNSRSEMNVSTLELGDSALYLCASSLERWAGSTDTQYFGPGTRLTVL.

V is TRBV7-8 and J is TRBJ1-2; D not certain. CDR1 is SGHVS, CDR2 FQNEAQ, per germline. CDR3 size: 14 residues. V lost 4 bases and J 3 bases, leaving 12 bases between the germline ends. Here the CDR3 reads CASSSLGVDYGYTF. The CDR3 bases are TGTGCCAGCAGCTCTCTCGGGGTGGACTATGGCTACACCTTC.

The gene calls are TRBV29-1 and TRBJ2-1, with 11 bases identical to TRBD2. Trimming cost V 6 bases and J 8 bases; bases outside gene matches: 12. Per the germline V gene, CDR1 is SQVTM and CDR2 is ANQGSEA. CDR3 length: 15 amino acids. The CDR3: CSVTETSGTPHEQFF. CDR3 in DNA: TGCAGCGTAACCGAGACTAGCGGGACTCCCCATGAGCAGTTCTTC.

V and J are TRBV5-1 and TRBJ1-1; perhaps TRBD1 as D (6 bases). Germline CDR1 reads SGHRS; CDR2 reads YFSETQ. The CDR3 is 19 amino acids. Trimming stripped 0 bases from V and 3 bases from J, with 24 bases between. CDR3 coding DNA: TGCGCCAGCAGCTTGGAACAGTATAGGACAGCCGTTACGGACACTGAAGCTTTCTTT. It yields the protein CASSLEQYRTAVTDTEAFF.

This chain uses TRBV7-9 with TRBJ1-2; a possible D gene is TRBD1 (6 bases). Germline assignment: CDR1 SEHNR and CDR2 FQNEAQ (reference sequence). Between the trimmed V and J ends, which lost 0 bases and 4 bases, there was a span of 24 bases. The CDR3 contains 19 residues. CDR3 nucleotide sequence: TGTGCCAGCAGCTTAGCGAAGGAGGCGCAGGGGTCCGGGTCCTATGGCTACACCTTC. Residues: CASSLAKEAQGSGSYGYTF. Full variable domain (outside the CDR3, taken from reference TRBV7-9 and TRBJ1-2): DTGVSQNPRHKITKRGQNVTFRCDPISEHNRLYWYRQTLGQGPEFLTYFQNEAQLEKSRLLSDRFSAERPKGSFSTLEIQRTEQGDSAMYLCASSLAKEAQGSGSYGYTFGSGTRLTVV.

Turning to this clone: One end of the junction fails to match germline, which may point to a read error. V usage is TRBV6-6 and J usage is TRBJ1-2; TRBD1 is a possible D gene (6 bases). CDR1 and CDR2 from the germline V gene are MNHNY and SVGAGI (reference sequence). The CDR3 is 12 amino acids. The CDR3 region is CASSYRGGGPIF. In nucleotides, the CDR3 is TGTGCCAGCAGTTACAGGGGTGGGGGCCCGATCTTC.

This clone came up a few times. Other DNA sequences in this specimen translate into the identical CDR3. The CDR3 DNA sequence: TGTGCCTGGAGTGTAACGGGAGAACAGCCCCAGCATTTT. This sequence encodes CAWSVTGEQPQHF. This rearrangement joins TRBV30 to TRBJ1-5; the D is unclear. Between the trimmed V and J ends, which lost 0 bases and 7 bases, there was a span of 10 bases. The CDR3 has 13 residues. The germline V gene has CDR1 GTSNPN and CDR2 SVGIG (reference sequence).

This clone occurred once. DNA for the CDR3: TGTGCCAGCAGTTCCCATAGCGGGGGGGGAGAGACCCAGTACTTC. This codes for CASSSHSGGGETQYF. V and J are TRBV28 and TRBJ2-5; 11 bases fit TRBD2. Germline V gene lookup returns CDR1 MDHEN and CDR2 SYDVKM. The CDR3 is 15 amino acids. V trimming: 4 bases; J trimming: 4 bases; junction bases outside the gene matches: 5.

The rearrangement joins TRBV18 to TRBJ1-1; 7 bases are shared with TRBD1. V was pared by 4 bases and J by 6 bases, with 5 bases of the junction left unmatched. This CDR3 region has 13 residues. Germline V gene sequence: CDR1 KGHSH, CDR2 LQKENI. CDR3 amino acids: CASSRQGIAEAFF. Written as DNA, the CDR3 is TGTGCCAGCTCACGACAGGGTATAGCTGAAGCTTTCTTT.

Here the CDR3 DNA reads TGCAGCGTTGGAAGGCGAGGGCGTGAAGAGACCCAGTACTTC. Its protein product is CSVGRRGREETQYF. This rearrangement joins TRBV29-1 to TRBJ2-5, with D perhaps matching TRBD2 (5 bases). The germline gives CDR1 SQVTM, CDR2 ANQGSEA. The CDR3 extends over 14 amino acids. Between the trimmed V and J ends, which lost 4 bases and 3 bases, there was a span of 15 bases. The variable domain in full, with the rest retrieved from reference TRBV29-1 and TRBJ2-5, is SAVISQKPSRDICQRGTSLTIQCQVDSQVTMMFWYRQQPGQSLTLIATANQGSEATYESGFVIDKFPISRPNLTFSTLTVSNMSPEDSSIYLCSVGRRGREETQYFGPGTRLLVL.

A single count supports this clone. CDR3 in DNA: TGTGCCAGCAGCCTCACAGGTTATAGCAATCAGCCCCAGCATTTT. Protein: CASSLTGYSNQPQHF. The rearrangement joins TRBV9 to TRBJ1-5; D perhaps matches TRBD1 (5 bases). V lost 4 bases and J 0 bases, leaving 11 bases between the germline ends. There are 15 residues in the CDR3. In germline, CDR1 is SGDLS, CDR2 YYNGEE.

The J gene is TRBJ1-1, the V gene TRBV9; D uncertain. Trimming took 0 bases from V and 4 from J, leaving 13 bases between them. Germline CDR1 is SGDLS and CDR2 is YYNGEE. The CDR3 contains 15 residues. DNA for the CDR3: TGTGCCAGCAGCGTAGATCAGTCAATTGTCACTGAAGCTTTCTTT. This gives the protein CASSVDQSIVTEAFF. Combining the CDR3 with reference TRBV9 and TRBJ1-1 gives the whole variable domain DSGVTQTPKHLITATGQRVTLRCSPRSGDLSVYWYQQSLDQGLQFLIQYYNGEERAKGNILERFSAQQFPDLHSELNLSSLELGDSALYFCASSVDQSIVTEAFFGQGTRLTVV.

The chain has TRBV9 and TRBJ1-6, with 7 bases aligning to TRBD1. CDR3 size: 15 residues. The ends lost 4 bases at V and 7 bases at J; junction bases unmatched: 8. The germline V gene encodes CDR1 SGDLS and CDR2 YYNGEE. The CDR3 bases are TGTGCCAGCAGCTCCGGACAGGAGCAGAATTCACCCCTCCACTTT. Protein: CASSSGQEQNSPLHF.